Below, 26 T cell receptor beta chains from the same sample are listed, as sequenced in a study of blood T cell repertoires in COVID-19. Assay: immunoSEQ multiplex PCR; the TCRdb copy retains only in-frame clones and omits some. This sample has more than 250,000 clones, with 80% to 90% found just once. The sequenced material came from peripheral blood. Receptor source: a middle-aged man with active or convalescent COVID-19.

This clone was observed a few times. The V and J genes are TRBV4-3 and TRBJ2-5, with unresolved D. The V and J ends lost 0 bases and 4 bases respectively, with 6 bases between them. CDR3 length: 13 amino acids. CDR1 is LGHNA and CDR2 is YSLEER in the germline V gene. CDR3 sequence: CASSQDTRETQYF. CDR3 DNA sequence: TGCGCCAGCAGCCAAGATACGCGAGAGACCCAGTACTTC.

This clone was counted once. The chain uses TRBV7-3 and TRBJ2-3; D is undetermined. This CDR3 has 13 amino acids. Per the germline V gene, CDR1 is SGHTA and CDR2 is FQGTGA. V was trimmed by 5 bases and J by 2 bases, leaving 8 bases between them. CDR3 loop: CASSPGHTDTQYF. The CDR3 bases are TGTGCCAGCAGCCCTGGCCACACAGATACGCAGTATTTT.

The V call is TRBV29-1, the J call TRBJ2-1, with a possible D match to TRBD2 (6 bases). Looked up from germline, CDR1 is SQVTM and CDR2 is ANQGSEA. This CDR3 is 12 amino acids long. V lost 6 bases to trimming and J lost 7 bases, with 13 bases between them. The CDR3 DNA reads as TGCAGCGTCGCGGGACGAAGAAATGAGCAGTTCTTC. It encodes CSVAGRRNEQFF.

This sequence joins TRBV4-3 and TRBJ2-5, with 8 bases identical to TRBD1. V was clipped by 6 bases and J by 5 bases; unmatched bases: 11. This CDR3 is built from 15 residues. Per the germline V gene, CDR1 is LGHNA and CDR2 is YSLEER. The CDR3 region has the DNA TGCGCCAGCAGTCCTGGACAGGGCGGGCGGGAGACCCAGTACTTC. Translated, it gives CASSPGQGGRETQYF.

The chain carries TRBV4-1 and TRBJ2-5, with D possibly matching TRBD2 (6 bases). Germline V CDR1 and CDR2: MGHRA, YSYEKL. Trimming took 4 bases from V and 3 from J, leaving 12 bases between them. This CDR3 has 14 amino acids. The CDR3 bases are TGCGCCAGCAGCCCTCGACTAGATGAAGAGACCCAGTACTTC. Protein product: CASSPRLDEETQYF.

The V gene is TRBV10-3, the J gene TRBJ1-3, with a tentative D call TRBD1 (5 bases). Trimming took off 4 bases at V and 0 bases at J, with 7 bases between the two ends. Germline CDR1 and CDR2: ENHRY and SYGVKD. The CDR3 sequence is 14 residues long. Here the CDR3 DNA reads TGTGCCATCAGTGGGGACTCCTCTGGAAACACCATATATTTT. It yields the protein CAISGDSSGNTIYF.

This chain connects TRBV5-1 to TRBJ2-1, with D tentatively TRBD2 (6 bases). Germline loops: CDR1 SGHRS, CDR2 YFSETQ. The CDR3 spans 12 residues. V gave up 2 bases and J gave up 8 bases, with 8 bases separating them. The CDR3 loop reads CASSLSSDEQFF. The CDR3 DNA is TGCGCCAGCAGCTTATCTAGCGATGAGCAGTTCTTC.

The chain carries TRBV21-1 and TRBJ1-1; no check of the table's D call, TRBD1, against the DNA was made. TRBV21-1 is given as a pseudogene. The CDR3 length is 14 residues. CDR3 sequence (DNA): TGTGCCAGCAGCAGCAGGGGATGGAGCACTGAAGCTTTCTTT. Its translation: CASSSRGWSTEAFF.

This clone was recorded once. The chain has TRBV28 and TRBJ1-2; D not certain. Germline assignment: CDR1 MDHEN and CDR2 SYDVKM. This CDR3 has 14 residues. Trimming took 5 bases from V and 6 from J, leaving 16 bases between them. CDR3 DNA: TGTGCCAGCAGTCCGGCGGAGTTTGCCCATGGCTACACCTTC. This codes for CASSPAEFAHGYTF.

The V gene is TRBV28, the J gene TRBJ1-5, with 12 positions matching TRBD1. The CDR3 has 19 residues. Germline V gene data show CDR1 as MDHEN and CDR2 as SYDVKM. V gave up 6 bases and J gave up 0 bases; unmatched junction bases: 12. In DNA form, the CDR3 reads TGTGCCAGCAGCCACCGCCGGGACAGGGGGCTCAGTAGCAATCAGCCCCAGCATTTT. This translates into CASSHRRDRGLSSNQPQHF.

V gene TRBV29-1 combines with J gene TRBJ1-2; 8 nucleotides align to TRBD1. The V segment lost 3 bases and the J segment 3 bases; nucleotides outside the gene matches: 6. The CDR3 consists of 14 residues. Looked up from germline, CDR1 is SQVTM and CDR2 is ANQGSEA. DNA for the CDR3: TGCAGCGTTGAGAGGACAGGGATCGACTATGGCTACACCTTC. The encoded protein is CSVERTGIDYGYTF.

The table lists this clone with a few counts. This CDR3 reads CASSLWGDEKLFF. The DNA for the CDR3 is TGTGCCAGCAGTTTATGGGGAGACGAAAAACTGTTTTTT. The chain carries TRBV28 and TRBJ1-4; D is unclear. The CDR3 loop spans 13 amino acids. Germline V gene data show CDR1 as MDHEN and CDR2 as SYDVKM. V lost 0 bases and J lost 8, with 7 bases in between. The full variable domain, in which reference TRBV28 and TRBJ1-4 provide the parts outside the CDR3, is DVKVTQSSRYLVKRTGEKVFLECVQDMDHENMFWYRQDPGLGLRLIYFSYDVKMKEKGDIPEGYSVSREKKERFSLILESASTNQTSMYLCASSLWGDEKLFFGSGTQLSVL.

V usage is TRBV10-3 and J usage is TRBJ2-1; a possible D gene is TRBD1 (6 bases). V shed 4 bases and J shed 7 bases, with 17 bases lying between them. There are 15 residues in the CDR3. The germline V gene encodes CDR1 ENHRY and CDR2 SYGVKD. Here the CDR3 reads CAISAGQWSGNEQFF. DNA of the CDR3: TGTGCCATCAGTGCCGGACAGTGGTCTGGAAATGAGCAGTTCTTC.

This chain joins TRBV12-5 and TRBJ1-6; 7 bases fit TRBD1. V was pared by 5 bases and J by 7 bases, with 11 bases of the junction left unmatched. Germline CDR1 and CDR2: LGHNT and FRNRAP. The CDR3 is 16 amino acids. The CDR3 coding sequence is TGTGCTAGTGGTCAGGCGAGACAGGGAGGAAATTCACCCCTCCACTTT. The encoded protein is CASGQARQGGNSPLHF.

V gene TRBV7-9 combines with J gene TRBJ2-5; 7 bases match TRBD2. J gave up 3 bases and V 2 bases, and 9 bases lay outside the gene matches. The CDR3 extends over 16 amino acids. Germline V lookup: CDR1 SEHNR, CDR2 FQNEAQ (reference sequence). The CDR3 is CASSLRSGLLEETQYF. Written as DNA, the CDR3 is TGTGCCAGCAGCTTAAGATCGGGACTACTTGAAGAGACCCAGTACTTC.

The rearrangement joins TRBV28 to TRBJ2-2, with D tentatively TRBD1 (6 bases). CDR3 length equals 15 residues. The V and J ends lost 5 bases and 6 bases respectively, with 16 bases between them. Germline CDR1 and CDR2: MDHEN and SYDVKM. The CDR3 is CASSGGIVVAGELFF. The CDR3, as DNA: TGTGCCAGCAGTGGGGGCATAGTGGTCGCCGGGGAGCTGTTTTTT.

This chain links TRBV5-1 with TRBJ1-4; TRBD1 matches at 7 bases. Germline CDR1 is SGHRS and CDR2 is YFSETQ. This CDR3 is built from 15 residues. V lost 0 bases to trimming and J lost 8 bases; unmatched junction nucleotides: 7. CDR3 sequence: CASSLEGARGEKLFF. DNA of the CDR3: TGCGCCAGCAGCTTGGAGGGGGCCCGGGGAGAAAAACTGTTTTTT.

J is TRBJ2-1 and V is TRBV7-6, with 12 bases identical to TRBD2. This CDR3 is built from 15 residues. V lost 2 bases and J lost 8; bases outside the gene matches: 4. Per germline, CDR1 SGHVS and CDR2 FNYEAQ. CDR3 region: CASSLRTSGNYEQFF. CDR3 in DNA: TGTGCCAGCAGCTTAAGGACTAGCGGGAACTATGAGCAGTTCTTC.

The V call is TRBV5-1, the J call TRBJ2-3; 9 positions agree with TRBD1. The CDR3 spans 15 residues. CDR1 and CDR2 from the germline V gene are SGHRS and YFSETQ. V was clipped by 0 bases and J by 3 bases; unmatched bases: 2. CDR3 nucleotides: TGCGCCAGCAGCTTGGCCGGACAGGGGACAGATACGCAGTATTTT. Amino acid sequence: CASSLAGQGTDTQYF.

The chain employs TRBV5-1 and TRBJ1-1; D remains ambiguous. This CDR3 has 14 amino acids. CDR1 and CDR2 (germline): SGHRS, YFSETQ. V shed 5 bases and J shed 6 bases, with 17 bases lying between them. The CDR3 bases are TGCGCCAGCAGTCCGAGAGCGGGGAGGCCTGAAGCTTTCTTT. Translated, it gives CASSPRAGRPEAFF.

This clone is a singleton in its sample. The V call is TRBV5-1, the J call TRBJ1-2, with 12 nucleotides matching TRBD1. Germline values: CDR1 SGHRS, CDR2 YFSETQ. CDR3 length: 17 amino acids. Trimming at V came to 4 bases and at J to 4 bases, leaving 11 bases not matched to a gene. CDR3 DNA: TGCGCCAGCAGCCGGGGGACAGGGGGCCGACCCCCCTATGGCTACACCTTC. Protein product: CASSRGTGGRPPYGYTF.

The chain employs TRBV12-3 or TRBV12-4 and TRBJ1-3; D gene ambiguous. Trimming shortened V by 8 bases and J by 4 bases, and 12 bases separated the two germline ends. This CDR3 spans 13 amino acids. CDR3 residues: CASARDGGNTIYF. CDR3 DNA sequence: TGTGCCAGCGCTAGAGACGGAGGAAACACCATATATTTT.

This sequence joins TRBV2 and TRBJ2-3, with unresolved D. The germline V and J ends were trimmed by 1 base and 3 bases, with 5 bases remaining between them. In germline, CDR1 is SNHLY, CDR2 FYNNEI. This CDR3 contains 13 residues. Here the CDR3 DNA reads TGTGCCAGCAGTGAAGGGGCAACAGATACGCAGTATTTT. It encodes CASSEGATDTQYF.

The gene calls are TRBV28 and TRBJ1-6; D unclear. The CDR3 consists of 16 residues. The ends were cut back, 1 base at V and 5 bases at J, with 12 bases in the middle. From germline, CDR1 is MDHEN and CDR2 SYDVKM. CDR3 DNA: TGTGCCAGCAGTTTATTCCGGGGAATCAATAATTCACCCCTCCACTTT. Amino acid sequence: CASSLFRGINNSPLHF.

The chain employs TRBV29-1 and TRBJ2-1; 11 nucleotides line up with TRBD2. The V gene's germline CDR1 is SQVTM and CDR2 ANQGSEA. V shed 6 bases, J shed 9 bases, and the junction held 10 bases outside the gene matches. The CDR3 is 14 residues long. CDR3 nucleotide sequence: TGCAGCGTCTCTACTAGCGGGAGAGCGAGTGAGCAGTTCTTC. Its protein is CSVSTSGRASEQFF.

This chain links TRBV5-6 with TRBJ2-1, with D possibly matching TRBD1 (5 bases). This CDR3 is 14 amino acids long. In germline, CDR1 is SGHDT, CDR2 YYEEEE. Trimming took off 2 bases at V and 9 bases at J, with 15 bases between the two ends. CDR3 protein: CASSFYRLATEQFF. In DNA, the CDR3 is TGTGCCAGCAGCTTCTACAGGTTGGCTACTGAGCAGTTCTTC. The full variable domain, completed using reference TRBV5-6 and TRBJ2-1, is DAGVTQSPTHLIKTRGQQVTLRCSPKSGHDTVSWYQQALGQGPQFIFQYYEEEERQRGNFPDRFSGHQFPNYSSELNVNALLLGDSALYLCASSFYRLATEQFFGPGTRLTVL.